This section outlines one T cell receptor (beta chain) sequence together with its context. As yet, its antigen is unknown. Trimming removed 1 base from V and 0 bases from J, with 10 bases in between. This CDR3 comprises 15 residues. In germline, CDR1 is GTSNPN, CDR2 SVGIG (reference sequence). The entry originates in a study of CD8+ T cells in alopecia areata. Study findings and constraints: Both scalp clonality and the expanded CD8+ clones among the top 100 showed a significant decrease with tofacitinib.

Once RNA had been extracted, it was reverse transcribed into cDNA to act as the sequencing template. Data came from immunoSEQ multiplex PCR; TCRdb stores just in-frame clones and leaves some out. The table has 60,000 to 90,000 clones, approximately 66% seen once. Treatment noted: oral pan-JAK inhibitor, 5-10 mg twice daily. This TCR derives from a human donor with alopecia areata. This chain joins TRBV30 and TRBJ1-5, with D possibly matching TRBD1 (6 bases). Material: CD8+ T cells sorted from blood, obtained at week 24, from a patient treated with tofacitinib. This CDR3 is CAWSGQGNSNQPQHF. The DNA for the CDR3 is TGTGCCTGGAGTGGGCAGGGGAATAGCAATCAGCCCCAGCATTTT.